Below, one T cell receptor beta chain is given with its context. These data belong to a study of beta chain features in type 1 diabetes. Study-wide background: Patients shared similar age, gender and cell yields with healthy donors.

TCRB transcripts that were expressed got sequenced, as all of the isolated RNA had been reverse transcribed. Method: immunoSEQ multiplex PCR; TCRdb's copy keeps in-frame clones and lacks some. The sample holds around 500,000 clones, over 10% seen once. Germline loops: CDR1 KGHSH, CDR2 LQKENI. The CDR3 loop spans 14 amino acids. V trimming: 6 bases; J trimming: 1 base; junction bases outside the gene matches: 6. The chain recombines TRBV18 with TRBJ2-7; 7 bases line up with TRBD1. The specimen sequenced was naive CD4+ T cells from blood. This clonotype was obtained from a woman younger than 35 in good health. CDR3 coding DNA: TGTGCCAGCTCCACCGGGACAGCGTCCTACGAGCAGTACTTC. This codes for CASSTGTASYEQYF.